These 25 T cell receptor beta chains originate from one sample sequenced in a study of T-cell reconstitution after alpha-beta-depleted transplantation in children. As it was prepared, the TCRbeta library received unique molecular identifiers. TCRdb redid the calling of the PCR reads with MiXCR, one entry per CDR3 protein. The table records approximately 240,000 distinct CDR3 sequences, about a tenth of them present only once. Material: PBMCs, obtained before TCRalphabeta/CD19-depleted stem cell transplant. Receptors were obtained from a child younger than two with acute myeloid leukemia, due to receive a stem cell transplant.

This clonotype has ten or more counts. V usage is TRBV5-1 and J usage is TRBJ2-3; TRBD2 aligns across 10 bases. CDR1 is SGHRS, CDR2 YFSETQ, per germline. This CDR3 has 16 residues. Trimming took 6 bases from V and 1 from J; bases not matched to a gene: 8. CDR3 residues: CASTPSGLAGTDTQYF. CDR3 bases: TGCGCCAGCACTCCGTCTGGACTAGCGGGCACAGATACGCAGTATTTT.

There are many counts of this clonotype. The J gene is TRBJ2-1, the V gene TRBV11-2; 7 nucleotides agree with TRBD2. V shed 4 bases and J 6 bases; nucleotides not matched to a gene: 9. Germline loops: CDR1 SGHAT, CDR2 FQNNGV. The CDR3 runs 15 residues. The CDR3 nucleotides are TGTGCCAGCAGCTCGACTAGCCTTATGTTCAATGAGCAGTTCTTC. Residues: CASSSTSLMFNEQFF.

This clonotype has ten or more counts. The J gene is TRBJ1-3, the V gene TRBV6-1; perhaps TRBD1 as D (6 bases). Germline V CDR1 and CDR2: MNHNS, SASEGT. The CDR3 length is 13 residues. Trimming removed 11 bases from V and 4 bases from J, with 15 bases in between. The CDR3 loop reads CAAGGQLGNTIYF. CDR3 bases: TGTGCCGCGGGGGGGCAGCTAGGAAACACCATATATTTT.

Points on this clonotype: Since a much larger clone is just one base distant, this may be a read error. This rearrangement joins TRBV4-2 to TRBJ2-5, with D unclear. Trimming left V 4 bases short and J 5 bases short, with 11 bases between. The CDR3 totals 13 residues. In germline, CDR1 is LGHNA, CDR2 YNFKEQ. CDR3 nucleotides: TGTGCCAGCAGCCCATCGAGAAGGGAGACCCAGTACTTC. This gives the protein CASSPSRRETQYF.

Ten or more counts support this clonotype. V is TRBV29-1 and J is TRBJ2-3; the match to TRBD2 covers 7 bases. This CDR3 contains 13 residues. J gave up 4 bases and V 4 bases, and 5 bases lay outside the gene matches. CDR1 is SQVTM, CDR2 ANQGSEA, per germline. CDR3 coding DNA: TGCAGCGTTGTTGGACTAGAGGCAGATACGCAGTATTTT. Its protein product is CSVVGLEADTQYF.

Many counts were recorded for this clonotype. The genes are TRBV6-5 and TRBJ1-1; perhaps TRBD1 as D (5 bases). CDR1 is MNHEY, CDR2 SVGAGI, per germline. Deletions cut 6 bases from V and 8 bases from J, with 7 bases between. CDR3 length: 10 amino acids. CDR3 region: CASSTGEAFF. The CDR3 bases are TGTGCCAGCAGCACAGGAGAAGCTTTCTTT.

The sample holds many counts of this clonotype. The J gene is TRBJ2-1, the V gene TRBV29-1, with a tentative D call TRBD1 (5 bases). CDR1 SQVTM and CDR2 ANQGSEA come from the germline V gene. Trimming stripped 6 bases from V and 4 bases from J, with 13 bases between. CDR3 length: 13 amino acids. This CDR3 is CSVTGGKYNEQFF. CDR3 sequence (DNA): TGCAGCGTAACAGGCGGTAAATACAATGAGCAGTTCTTC.

The V gene is TRBV7-9, the J gene TRBJ2-1, with TRBD2 matching over 13 bases. The CDR3 loop spans 17 amino acids. CDR1 is SEHNR and CDR2 is FQNEAQ in the germline V gene (reference sequence). After removal of 3 bases from V and 5 bases from J, the junction contained 7 bases not matched to a gene. CDR3 sequence: CASSFATSGRGDNEQFF. The CDR3 nucleotides are TGTGCCAGCAGCTTCGCTACTAGCGGGAGGGGGGACAATGAGCAGTTCTTC.

This chain uses TRBV11-2 with TRBJ2-1, with a tentative D call TRBD2 (7 bases). Germline CDR1 SGHAT, CDR2 FQNNGV. Trimming cost V 1 base and J 5 bases, with 15 bases left between them. CDR3 length: 16 residues. The CDR3: CASSLGRGAGNNEQFF. In DNA form, the CDR3 reads TGTGCCAGCAGCTTAGGTCGGGGGGCGGGTAACAATGAGCAGTTCTTC.

This clonotype was seen many times. V and J are TRBV4-2 and TRBJ1-6; D unclear. Germline values: CDR1 LGHNA, CDR2 YNFKEQ. This CDR3 is built from 15 residues. V lost 0 bases and J lost 7, with 10 bases in between. The CDR3 DNA reads as TGTGCCAGCAGCCAAGAGATGGACTCCAATTCACCCCTCCACTTT. This gives the protein CASSQEMDSNSPLHF.

This clonotype was recorded at least ten times. The rearrangement links TRBV28 to TRBJ2-5; no definite D call. The CDR3 totals 15 residues. V was clipped by 4 bases and J by 2 bases, with 14 bases between them. Germline-derived CDR1 and CDR2 are MDHEN and SYDVKM. The CDR3 sequence: CASSSPISPQETQYF. As DNA, the CDR3 is TGTGCCAGCAGTTCCCCGATCTCTCCGCAAGAGACCCAGTACTTC.

This clonotype came up once. A much larger clonotype is one base distant, so this may be a read error. The chain carries TRBV4-3 and TRBJ2-2; D call uncertain. Germline V gives CDR1 LGHNA, CDR2 YSLEER. The CDR3 sequence is 16 residues long. V gave up 3 bases and J gave up 3 bases, with 14 bases separating them. This CDR3 reads CASSHGGSGYTGELFF. In DNA, the CDR3 is TGCGCCAGCAGCCATGGCGGATCAGGTTACACCGGGGAGCTGTTTTTT.

V is TRBV5-1 and J is TRBJ2-7, with no clear D. The CDR3 consists of 14 residues. From germline, CDR1 is SGHRS and CDR2 YFSETQ. Trimming pared 4 bases from V and 4 bases from J, leaving 15 bases between. The CDR3 DNA is TGCGCCAGCAGCCCGGTCGTGGGATCTTACGAGCAGTACTTC. Amino acid sequence: CASSPVVGSYEQYF.

Comments on this clonotype: Given a much more abundant clone one base away, this may be a read error. The chain is built from TRBV7-2 and TRBJ2-1; TRBD2 is a possible D gene (5 bases). The CDR3 is made up of 13 amino acids. Between the trimmed V and J ends, which lost 6 bases and 5 bases, there was a span of 11 bases. CDR1 is SGHTA, CDR2 FQGNSA, per germline. CDR3 DNA sequence: TGTGCCAGCAGACTCCGAGGGAACAATGAGCAGTTCTTC. It yields the protein CASRLRGNNEQFF.

This clonotype was counted many times. CDR3 protein: CASSPGHGRGSYEQYF. The CDR3, as DNA: TGTGCCAGCAGCCCAGGACACGGTAGGGGATCCTACGAGCAGTACTTC. This chain joins TRBV7-9 and TRBJ2-7; maybe TRBD1 (5 bases). Trimming removed 5 bases from V and 1 base from J, with 18 bases in between. The CDR3 has 16 amino acids. Germline V gene data show CDR1 as SEHNR and CDR2 as FQNEAQ (reference sequence).

This clonotype appeared many times. V usage is TRBV2 and J usage is TRBJ1-2; 8 bases fit TRBD1. The V and J ends lost 6 bases and 4 bases, in that order; junction bases with no gene match: 7. CDR1 and CDR2 (germline): SNHLY, FYNNEI. This CDR3 is 14 amino acids long. In DNA form, the CDR3 reads TGTGCCAGCAGGCGGACAGGGATAAGCTATGGCTACACCTTC. It encodes CASRRTGISYGYTF.

On this clonotype: This may be a read error: a much more frequent sequence differs by one nucleotide. This chain uses TRBV20-1 with TRBJ1-1; D gene unclear. Trimming cost V 5 bases and J 1 base, with 8 bases left between them. Germline CDR1 DFQATT, CDR2 SNEGSKA (reference sequence). The CDR3 totals 12 residues. CDR3 sequence reads: CSAPRSNTEAFF. As DNA, the CDR3 is TGCAGTGCTCCCCGGTCGAACACTGAAGCTTTCTTT.

This clonotype was detected ten times or more. The chain uses TRBV29-1 and TRBJ1-1, with D maybe TRBD1 (6 bases). The CDR3 totals 13 residues. V was shortened by 8 bases and J by 5 bases, with 18 bases between the two germline ends. Germline CDR1 SQVTM, CDR2 ANQGSEA. The CDR3 is CSTLGGAKTEAFF. The DNA for the CDR3 is TGCAGCACACTTGGGGGGGCGAAGACTGAAGCTTTCTTT.

This clonotype has a handful of counts. The chain couples TRBV12-3 or TRBV12-4 to TRBJ2-4; 7 positions match TRBD2. CDR3 length equals 14 residues. V shed 7 bases, J shed 3 bases, and the junction held 6 bases outside the gene matches. The CDR3 nucleotides read TGTGCCAGCACCTTCGGGACTAACAAAAACATTCAGTACTTC. Translated: CASTFGTNKNIQYF.

There are many counts of this clonotype. The rearrangement uses TRBV4-2 and TRBJ2-3; D gene uncertain. The length of the CDR3 is 15 residues. Trimming took 2 bases from V and 2 from J, leaving 11 bases between them. Germline lookup yields CDR1 LGHNA and CDR2 YNFKEQ. CDR3 region: CASSQIASVTDTQYF. Here the CDR3 DNA reads TGTGCCAGCAGCCAAATAGCTAGTGTCACAGATACGCAGTATTTT.

This clonotype was detected ten times or more. This sequence joins TRBV5-4 and TRBJ2-3, with TRBD2 matching over 8 bases. The CDR3 spans 17 residues. Losses at the gene ends were 3 bases for V and 3 bases for J; bases not matched to a gene: 12. Germline V lookup: CDR1 SGHNT, CDR2 YYREEE (reference sequence). For the CDR3, the DNA is TGTGCCAGCAGCTCGCCTGCGGCGGGAGGTGTAACAGATACGCAGTATTTT. Translated: CASSSPAAGGVTDTQYF.

In this sample, this clonotype turned up many times. In nucleotides, the CDR3 is TGTGCCAGCTCACCGGTGGCGAGTAGCGGGGCAGATACGCAGTATTTT. This gives the protein CASSPVASSGADTQYF. The chain carries TRBV18 and TRBJ2-3; 8 bases line up with TRBD2. V lost 3 bases and J lost 4; bases outside the gene matches: 9. This CDR3 is built from 16 residues. CDR1 KGHSH and CDR2 LQKENI come from the germline V gene.

There are a few counts of this clonotype. The rearrangement links TRBV7-9 to TRBJ2-6, with 7 bases identical to TRBD1. Germline trimming cut 5 bases from V and 4 bases from J; bases unmatched to any gene: 8. The germline gives CDR1 SEHNR, CDR2 FQNEAQ (reference sequence). CDR3 size: 16 residues. Written as DNA, the CDR3 is TGTGCCAGCAGCGGACGACAGGGAACCGGGGCCAACGTCCTGACTTTC. As protein: CASSGRQGTGANVLTF.

At least ten counts were recorded for this clonotype. The rearrangement links TRBV5-1 to TRBJ1-1; D is undetermined. Germline-derived CDR1 and CDR2 are SGHRS and YFSETQ. The CDR3 is 13 amino acids. V gave up 2 bases and J gave up 0 bases, with 5 bases separating them. The CDR3 nucleotides read TGCGCCAGCAGCTTAAACATGAACACTGAAGCTTTCTTT. Residues: CASSLNMNTEAFF.

This clonotype was recorded a few times. V is TRBV24-1 and J is TRBJ2-1; 9 bases are shared with TRBD1. This CDR3 spans 13 amino acids. V trimming: 10 bases; J trimming: 8 bases; junction bases outside the gene matches: 8. CDR1 and CDR2 from the germline V gene are KGHDR and SFDVKD. In DNA form, the CDR3 reads TGTGCCACAGCCGGGACAGGGAGGCATGAGCAGTTCTTC. Translating gives CATAGTGRHEQFF.